The 23 T cell receptor beta chains below were found in one sample sequenced in a study of graft-versus-host responses after intestinal transplantation. The antigens for these receptors are not known. Assay used: immunoSEQ multiplex PCR; TCRdb lists only in-frame clones, some missing. In the table there are some 38,000 clones, roughly 92% of which are singletons. Sequenced material: unstimulated CD8+ T cells sorted from spleen or lymph node cells, taken before transplant. These receptors came from a human donor who was the organ donor for an intestinal transplant.

The chain combines TRBV4-3 with TRBJ1-2; 9 bases match TRBD1. The V gene end was trimmed by 4 bases and the J gene end by 4 bases; junction bases not matched to a gene: 7. The CDR3 has 15 residues. Germline loops: CDR1 LGHNA, CDR2 YSLEER. The CDR3 here is CASSPGQGNLYGYTF. In DNA, the CDR3 is TGCGCCAGCAGCCCCGGACAGGGGAATCTCTATGGCTACACCTTC.

In this sample, this clone turned up a few times. The chain carries TRBV4-3 and TRBJ2-7, with TRBD1 as a possible D gene (7 bases). This CDR3 has 14 amino acids. Germline V gives CDR1 LGHNA, CDR2 YSLEER. The germline V and J ends were trimmed by 0 bases and 7 bases, with 13 bases remaining between them. CDR3 sequence: CASSQDPAGGEQYF. In nucleotides, the CDR3 is TGCGCCAGCAGCCAAGATCCCGCAGGGGGGGAGCAGTACTTC.

V usage is TRBV7-9 and J usage is TRBJ1-5; tentatively, D is TRBD1 (5 bases). The CDR3 is made up of 12 amino acids. V shed 1 base and J shed 9 bases, with 7 bases lying between them. The germline CDR1 and CDR2 sequences are SEHNR and FQNEAQ (reference sequence). CDR3 coding DNA: TGTGCCAGCAGCTTAGACGGGGGGCCCCAGCATTTT. The encoded protein is CASSLDGGPQHF.

The chain has TRBV4-1 and TRBJ1-2; unclear D gene. This CDR3 is 15 amino acids long. Trimming left V 1 base short and J 0 bases short, with 9 bases between. Germline assignment: CDR1 MGHRA and CDR2 YSYEKL. The CDR3 DNA follows: TGCGCCAGCAGCCAAGGAATGACGGCTAACTATGGCTACACCTTC. Its translation: CASSQGMTANYGYTF.

V usage is TRBV2 and J usage is TRBJ2-1, with 8 bases aligning to TRBD2. Unmatched junction bases numbered 9, after V lost 1 base and J lost 10 bases. Germline CDR1 reads SNHLY; CDR2 reads FYNNEI. This CDR3 is 15 amino acids long. The CDR3 DNA follows: TGTGCCAGCAGTGAAGTTCAAAATAGCGGGAAGGAGCAGTTCTTC. Translation gives CASSEVQNSGKEQFF.

This chain joins TRBV27 and TRBJ2-5; no firm D call. CDR1 MNHEY and CDR2 SMNVEV come from the germline V gene (reference sequence). Trimming cost V 5 bases and J 5 bases, with 15 bases left between them. The CDR3 is 14 residues long. CDR3 bases: TGTGCCAGCAGTCCCGAGGTAGGGTTCGAGACCCAGTACTTC. Its protein is CASSPEVGFETQYF.

The chain joins TRBV27 to TRBJ2-1, with 8 bases lining up with TRBD2. The CDR3 spans 16 residues. CDR1 MNHEY and CDR2 SMNVEV come from the germline V gene (reference sequence). Unmatched junction bases numbered 12, after V lost 5 bases and J lost 6 bases. CDR3 DNA: TGTGCCAGCAGTCCCCGATTACGGGAGGGCCGCAATGAGCAGTTCTTC. Translated: CASSPRLREGRNEQFF.

J is TRBJ2-3 and V is TRBV6-5; D gene uncertain. Germline V CDR1 and CDR2: MNHEY, SVGAGI. V was cut by 2 bases and J by 4 bases, with 10 bases left in between. The CDR3 is 14 residues long. Written as DNA, the CDR3 is TGTGCCAGCAGTTACCACGTAGTGTCAGATACGCAGTATTTT. Translating gives CASSYHVVSDTQYF.

The chain joins TRBV4-1 to TRBJ1-1; a weak D match, TRBD1 (6 bases). This CDR3 spans 16 amino acids. V was trimmed by 3 bases and J by 0 bases, leaving 14 bases between them. From germline, CDR1 is MGHRA and CDR2 YSYEKL. The CDR3 DNA reads TGCGCCAGCAGCCAGTTTACAGGGCCCATGAACACTGAAGCTTTCTTT. Translating it yields CASSQFTGPMNTEAFF.

The chain recombines TRBV27 with TRBJ2-3, with TRBD1 as a possible D gene (6 bases). The CDR3 extends over 14 amino acids. The V end lost 6 bases, the J end lost 5 bases, and 15 bases lay between the germline ends. Germline lookup yields CDR1 MNHEY and CDR2 SMNVEV (reference sequence). The CDR3: CASSPTGSGDTQYF. Here the CDR3 DNA reads TGTGCCAGCAGCCCAACAGGGTCCGGAGATACGCAGTATTTT.

The V call is TRBV27, the J call TRBJ2-7, with D uncertain. Deletions cut 3 bases from V and 0 bases from J, with 6 bases between. In germline, CDR1 is MNHEY, CDR2 SMNVEV (reference sequence). This CDR3 is built from 13 residues. In nucleotides, the CDR3 is TGTGCCAGCAGTTTTCTTCCCTCCTACGAGCAGTACTTC. Translation: CASSFLPSYEQYF.

The chain couples TRBV29-1 to TRBJ2-7, with D tentatively TRBD1 or TRBD2 (5 bases each). V lost 4 bases, J lost 4 bases, and 5 bases lay in between. Germline lookup yields CDR1 SQVTM and CDR2 ANQGSEA. This CDR3 is built from 10 residues. The CDR3: CSVGGYEQYF. The CDR3 region has the DNA TGCAGCGTTGGGGGGTACGAGCAGTACTTC.

This clone was observed a single time. The rearrangement uses TRBV29-1 and TRBJ2-2, with 7 bases identical to TRBD2. Germline V lookup: CDR1 SQVTM, CDR2 ANQGSEA. CDR3 length: 14 residues. V lost 4 bases, J lost 7 bases, and 9 bases stayed unmatched. DNA of the CDR3: TGCAGCGTTGTTGGGGGAGGGCCCATCGGGGAGCTGTTTTTT. Translation: CSVVGGGPIGELFF.

The chain uses TRBV19 and TRBJ1-5, with a weak D call TRBD1 (6 bases). CDR1 LNHDA and CDR2 SQIVND come from the germline V gene (reference sequence). The V end was cut by 6 bases, the J end by 4 bases, with 13 bases between. The CDR3 has 14 residues. The CDR3 loop reads CASSRTGTNQPQHF. The CDR3 nucleotides read TGTGCCAGTAGCCGAACAGGGACGAATCAGCCCCAGCATTTT.

CDR3 in DNA: TGTGCCAGCAGCTTAAAGTTTGGCCACGGGTTAGGCACAGATACGCAGTATTTT. Its protein is CASSLKFGHGLGTDTQYF. The rearrangement links TRBV7-3 to TRBJ2-3; D gene ambiguous. This CDR3 has 18 residues. The ends were cut back, 1 base at V and 1 base at J, with 18 bases in the middle. CDR1 and CDR2 (germline): SGHTA, FQGTGA.

The chain employs TRBV29-1 and TRBJ2-1; 7 nucleotides match TRBD2. The CDR3 sequence is 15 residues long. Germline V lookup: CDR1 SQVTM, CDR2 ANQGSEA. V shed 6 bases and J 4 bases; nucleotides not matched to a gene: 12. CDR3 bases: TGCAGCGTCGCGCCTGGAGCGGGGCCTTACAATGAGCAGTTCTTC. As protein: CSVAPGAGPYNEQFF.

V usage is TRBV4-1 and J usage is TRBJ2-7; 11 bases are shared with TRBD2. The germline CDR1 and CDR2 sequences are MGHRA and YSYEKL. The CDR3 spans 16 residues. V was pared by 0 bases and J by 3 bases, with 4 bases of the junction left unmatched. CDR3 in amino acids: CASSQDRLAGIYEQYF. For the CDR3, the DNA is TGCGCCAGCAGCCAAGATCGACTAGCGGGGATCTACGAGCAGTACTTC.

The chain recombines TRBV12-5 with TRBJ2-3, with TRBD2 identical over 7 bases. V shed 11 bases and J 2 bases; nucleotides not matched to a gene: 10. Germline CDR1 and CDR2: LGHNT and FRNRAP. The CDR3 sequence is 14 residues long. The CDR3 is CAHRPGGHTDTQYF. CDR3 bases: TGTGCTCACCGCCCGGGGGGTCACACAGATACGCAGTATTTT.

The CDR3 DNA is TGTGCCAGCTCGGGAGAGGGTAACACCGGGGAGCTGTTTTTT. It translates to CASSGEGNTGELFF. The chain links TRBV5-4 to TRBJ2-2; D may be TRBD2 (6 bases). Trimming took off 7 bases at V and 2 bases at J, with 12 bases between the two ends. From germline, CDR1 is SGHNT and CDR2 YYREEE (reference sequence). This CDR3 spans 14 amino acids.

The J gene is TRBJ2-7, the V gene TRBV4-2; maybe TRBD1 (5 bases). This CDR3 comprises 14 residues. CDR1 is LGHNA and CDR2 is YNFKEQ in the germline V gene. V lost 1 base, J lost 6 bases, and 13 bases lay in between. The CDR3 DNA follows: TGTGCCAGCAGCCAAGTGGAAAGGGGAAGCGAGCAGTACTTC. Encoded protein: CASSQVERGSEQYF.

The rearrangement joins TRBV7-6 to TRBJ2-1, with 8 nucleotides matching TRBD2. The V gene's germline CDR1 is SGHVS and CDR2 FNYEAQ. The length of the CDR3 is 18 residues. After removal of 1 base from V and 2 bases from J, the junction contained 10 bases not matched to a gene. The CDR3 loop reads CASSLVGAVSGTYNEQFF. The CDR3 coding sequence is TGTGCCAGCAGCTTAGTCGGGGCGGTTAGCGGGACCTACAATGAGCAGTTCTTC.

The genes are TRBV28 and TRBJ2-2; D call uncertain. This CDR3 spans 13 amino acids. Trimming stripped 1 base from V and 5 bases from J, with 5 bases between. Looked up from germline, CDR1 is MDHEN and CDR2 is SYDVKM. CDR3 region: CASSLYPTGELFF. CDR3 bases: TGTGCCAGCAGTTTATACCCGACCGGGGAGCTGTTTTTT.

The CDR3 sequence: CASSQYTSSYNEQFF. DNA of the CDR3: TGTGCCAGCAGCCAATACACAAGCTCCTACAATGAGCAGTTCTTC. The chain recombines TRBV14 with TRBJ2-1; no clear D gene. The CDR3 has 15 residues. CDR1 is SGHDN, CDR2 FVKESK, per germline. V lost 2 bases and J lost 0, with 8 bases in between. The variable domain in full, with the rest retrieved from reference TRBV14 and TRBJ2-1, is EAGVTQFPSHSVIEKGQTVTLRCDPISGHDNLYWYRRVMGKEIKFLLHFVKESKQDESGMPNNRFLAERTGGTYSTLKVQPAELEDSGVYFCASSQYTSSYNEQFFGPGTRLTVL.